This T cell receptor beta chain was captured in a study of shared clonotypes between healthy human individuals. Overall study findings and caveats: Rarefaction curves obtained for sorted subsets showed sequencing incomplete despite large depth.

The donors, healthy adults who were HIV-negative, had experienced no recent acute infections or vaccinations. With respect to this clone: What it recognizes is unknown.

This CDR3 comprises 16 residues. V lost 4 bases to trimming and J lost 0 bases, with 17 bases between them. Germline assignment: CDR1 SGDLS and CDR2 YYNGEE. Measured with immunoSEQ multiplex PCR; TCRdb has only the in-frame clones, and not every one. The sample consists of about 2.5 million clones, just under 95% of them appearing once. The sequence derives from a man aged 18 to 30 in good health. Some clones in this sample may be carry-over from other donors' samples. This chain links TRBV9 with TRBJ2-7, with a tentative D call TRBD2 (5 bases). Sample: naive CD4+ T cells from PBMCs. Subset here: CD45RA+ positively selected. The CDR3 loop is CASSLRTRERSYEQYF. The DNA of the CDR3 is TGTGCCAGCAGCCTACGAACCCGGGAACGCTCCTACGAGCAGTACTTC.